A selection of T cell receptor beta chains follows, all from one sample in a study of vaccination and CD4 T cells after COVID-19. In TCRdb, the PCR reads were re-called with MiXCR into one record per CDR3 protein. This table holds more than 13,000 distinct CDR3 sequences, less than 65% found once. These receptors' antigens are unknown. Sequencing used CD4+ T cells from blood, cultured in vitro, obtained before SARS-CoV-2 vaccination. The receptor source for this set is a human donor who had recovered from COVID-19. Both conserved end residues are trimmed from each CDR3.

TRBJ2-5,TRBV28,ASSLSLPQETQY
TRBJ1-1,TRBV2,ASSRQGPEAF
TRBJ2-5,TRBV6-1,ASSQETQY
TRBJ1-2,TRBV7-2,ASSGQGTGYGYT
TRBJ2-3,TRBV27,ASSFGRPGPDTQY
TRBJ1-5,TRBV20-1,SAQRVDQPQH
TRBJ2-7,TRBV6-1,ASSPEVQAYEQY
TRBJ1-1,TRBV6-5,ASSYRAGVAF
TRBJ2-7,TRBV6-1,ASSGGGAPYEQY
TRBJ1-1,TRBV9,ASSPQGAADTEAF
TRBJ2-5,TRBV7-6,ASSLAATSWGGVQETQY
TRBJ2-5,TRBV7-2,ASDPDRGGQETQY
TRBJ1-2,TRBV29-1,SVGTGRGYT
TRBJ2-3,TRBV24-1,ATSGAGRMADTQY
TRBJ1-1,TRBV30,AWKGGFENTEAF
TRBJ2-7,TRBV19,ASSFSGSEDEQY
TRBJ2-5,TRBV6-1,ASSDPPGRTQY
TRBJ2-2,TRBV27,ASSLGSGGAGELF
TRBJ1-5,TRBV28,ASSLTNQPQH
TRBJ1-1,TRBV5-4,ASSIMDGDAAF
TRBJ1-1,TRBV2,ASSGARANEAF
TRBJ2-2,TRBV6-1,ASSSGNLYTGELF
TRBJ2-3,TRBV20-1,SARPWTTTDTQY
TRBJ1-1,TRBV30,AWSGRSGTEAF
TRBJ2-3,TRBV7-3,ASSLAGGQTDTQY
TRBJ2-5,TRBV7-2,ASSLLGRQETQY
TRBJ1-1,TRBV7-2,ASSLALIDTEAF
TRBJ2-1,TRBV15,ATSGASGAEQF
TRBJ2-5,TRBV11-2,ASSLAADRGKTQY
TRBJ1-6,TRBV25-1,ASSELNSPLH
TRBJ2-7,TRBV10-3,AISAGGVIDEQY
TRBJ2-7,TRBV20-1,SARGGPTWEQY
TRBJ1-1,TRBV18,ASSPDRTDTEAF
TRBJ2-2,TRBV5-4,ASSPTSGRSNTGELF
TRBJ1-1,TRBV7-2,ASSPKQGSNTEAF
TRBJ2-3,TRBV11-2,ASSLLKEGAQY
TRBJ1-3,TRBV7-7,ASSPNNLGTGSGNTIY
TRBJ2-7,TRBV24-1,ATSELDRVGYEQY
TRBJ1-2,TRBV5-4,ASSLISGSADYGYT
TRBJ1-1,TRBV6-4,ASSDSRRGNTEAF
TRBJ1-2,TRBV6-5,ASSYDGQIKEGDNYGYT
TRBJ2-1,TRBV6-1,ASSFYNEQF
TRBJ1-5,TRBV20-1,SARETTDQPQH
TRBJ2-5,TRBV19,ASSRDSRQETQY
TRBJ1-2,TRBV15,ATSREIEWGFHGYT
TRBJ2-1,TRBV6-1,ASTPGASAYSYNEQF
TRBJ1-5,TRBV7-9,ASSPRWGQGALGNQPQH
TRBJ2-2,TRBV7-6,ASSLRKLVGLF
TRBJ2-5,TRBV6-1,ASSEAGRAGGTETQY
TRBJ1-2,TRBV28,ASSSLGAGVGGYT
TRBJ1-2,TRBV27,ASSPFLGTATNYGYT
TRBJ1-6,TRBV27,ASSLHVKAGSSYNSPLH
TRBJ2-1,TRBV20-1,SASEGGAYNEQF
TRBJ2-7,TRBV7-9,ASGASGRFDEQY
TRBJ2-3,TRBV7-9,ASSRGLAEGTDTQY
TRBJ2-5,TRBV6-1,ASSRQGKEGETQY
TRBJ1-5,TRBV20-1,SATPATGGNRQPQH
TRBJ1-5,TRBV19,ASSISWFFESNQPQH